The source of this T cell receptor beta chain is a study of T cell responses to AZD1222 COVID-19 vaccine. Study observations and caveats: There were vaccine-associated CD4 TCRs across spike, dominant at 160-218 and 743-854. Samples come after the peak T cell response, not at day 14. Two AZD1222 administrations were followed by greater Spike-specific TCR breadth and depth. Donors skewed white British and female; clonal diversity was possibly underestimated.

As regards this clone: The antigen is not known.

The CDR3 covers 16 residues. V gave up 3 bases and J gave up 6 bases; unmatched junction bases: 11. Germline loops: CDR1 SGDLS, CDR2 YYNGEE. Profiled with immunoSEQ multiplex PCR; TCRdb holds only in-frame clones, not every one. The table shows about 150,000 clones, with 86% occurring only once. This specimen consisted of peripheral blood, obtained on day 0 of MenACWY control vaccination. This TCR was recovered from an adult in good health. This rearrangement joins TRBV9 to TRBJ2-1, with TRBD1 identical over 8 bases. This CDR3 is CASSALPSGTGNEQFF. CDR3 bases: TGTGCCAGCAGCGCTCTACCATCCGGGACAGGCAATGAGCAGTTCTTC.